This T cell receptor beta chain comes out of a study of blood T cells in healthy people across ages. Background on the study: Per every two T cells, about one barcoded beta molecule was captured by template switching.

To note about this clonotype: Its antigen is undetermined.

Study-wide results and limits: Correlation between TCR beta diversity and naive T cell percentage was strong.

With V trimmed by 4 bases and J by 0 bases, 4 bases remained unmatched. Germline V CDR1 and CDR2: SGHRS, YFSETQ. This CDR3 comprises 16 residues. Sample-barcoded 5' priming and a J-beta primer mix drove a second PCR of 7 to 11 cycles. TCRdb called the 5' RACE reads again in MiXCR, with one record for every CDR3 protein. The sample shows approximately 1.5 million distinct CDR3 sequences, about 32% of them seen only once. The origin of this receptor is a woman in her twenties or thirties in good health. This sequence joins TRBV5-1 and TRBJ2-6; 7 nucleotides match TRBD1. Sequencing used blood. In nucleotides, the CDR3 is TGCGCCAGCAGCCTGGGACAGCCCTCTGGGGCCAACGTCCTGACTTTC. Its protein product is CASSLGQPSGANVLTF. Full variable domain (remainder filled in from reference TRBV5-1 and TRBJ2-6): KAGVTQTPRYLIKTRGQQVTLSCSPISGHRSVSWYQQTPGQGLQFLFEYFSETQRNKGNFPGRFSGRQFSNSRSEMNVSTLELGDSALYLCASSLGQPSGANVLTFGAGSRLTVL.